Detailed here is one TCR beta chain. With the read ending 3 residues before the CDR3 end, the germline J gene is used to fill in that end. The data were taken from a study of T cells in women clearing cervical HPV infection. Assay: immunoSEQ multiplex PCR; the TCRdb copy retains only in-frame clones and omits some. There are around 20,000 clones in the sample, with around 6% held by the top ten. The germline gives CDR1 MDHEN, CDR2 SYDVKM. The CDR3 runs 14 residues. V was shortened by 2 bases and J by 5 bases, with 10 bases between the two germline ends. This receptor was identified in a woman aged 18-69 years with a cervical HPV16 infection that either progressed to CIN3+ or cleared (not recorded which). The sequenced material came from blood buffy coat. The chain couples TRBV28 to TRBJ1-5, with D tentatively TRBD1 (5 bases). CDR3 sequence reads: CASSLKGNYQPQHF. The sequenced CDR3 bases are TGTGCCAGCAGTTTAAAGGGGAACTATCAGCCC. The variable domain in full, with the rest retrieved from reference TRBV28 and TRBJ1-5, is DVKVTQSSRYLVKRTGEKVFLECVQDMDHENMFWYRQDPGLGLRLIYFSYDVKMKEKGDIPEGYSVSREKKERFSLILESASTNQTSMYLCASSLKGNYQPQHFGDGTRLSIL.